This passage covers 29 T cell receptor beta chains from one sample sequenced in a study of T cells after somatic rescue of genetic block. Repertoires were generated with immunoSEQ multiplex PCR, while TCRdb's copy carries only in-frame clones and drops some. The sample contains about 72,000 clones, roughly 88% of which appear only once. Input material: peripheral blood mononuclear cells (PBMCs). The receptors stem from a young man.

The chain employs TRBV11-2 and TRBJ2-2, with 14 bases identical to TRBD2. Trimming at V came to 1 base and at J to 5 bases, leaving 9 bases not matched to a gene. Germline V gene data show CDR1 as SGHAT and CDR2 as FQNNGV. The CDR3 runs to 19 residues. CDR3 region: CASSLVGLAGGVRTGELFF. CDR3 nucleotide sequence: TGTGCCAGCAGCTTAGTCGGACTAGCGGGAGGCGTTCGGACCGGGGAGCTGTTTTTT.

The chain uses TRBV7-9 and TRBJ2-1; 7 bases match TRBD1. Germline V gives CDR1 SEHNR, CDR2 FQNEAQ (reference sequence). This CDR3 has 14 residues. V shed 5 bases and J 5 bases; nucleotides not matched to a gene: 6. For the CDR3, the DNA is TGTGCCAGCAGCCGCGTAACAGGGGACAATGAGCAGTTCTTC. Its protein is CASSRVTGDNEQFF. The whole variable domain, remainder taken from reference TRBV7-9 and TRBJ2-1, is DTGVSQNPRHKITKRGQNVTFRCDPISEHNRLYWYRQTLGQGPEFLTYFQNEAQLEKSRLLSDRFSAERPKGSFSTLEIQRTEQGDSAMYLCASSRVTGDNEQFFGPGTRLTVL.

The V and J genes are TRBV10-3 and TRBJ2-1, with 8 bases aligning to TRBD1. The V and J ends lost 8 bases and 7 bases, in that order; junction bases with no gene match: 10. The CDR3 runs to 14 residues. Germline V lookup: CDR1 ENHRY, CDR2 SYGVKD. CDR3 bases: TGTGCCATCGGAGGGACAGGCACTGGGAATGAGCAGTTCTTC. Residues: CAIGGTGTGNEQFF.

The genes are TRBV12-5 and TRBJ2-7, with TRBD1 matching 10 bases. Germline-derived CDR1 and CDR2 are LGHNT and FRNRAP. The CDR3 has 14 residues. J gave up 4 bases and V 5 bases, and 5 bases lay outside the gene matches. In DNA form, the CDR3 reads TGTGCTAGTGGTACGGGACAGGGGAAGTACGAGCAGTACTTC. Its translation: CASGTGQGKYEQYF.

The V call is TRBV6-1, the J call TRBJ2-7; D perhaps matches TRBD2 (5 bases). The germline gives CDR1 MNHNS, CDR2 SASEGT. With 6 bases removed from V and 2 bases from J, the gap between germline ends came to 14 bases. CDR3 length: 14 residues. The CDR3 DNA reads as TGTGCCAGCAGCGGAGCAAGCGGCCCCTACGAGCAGTACTTC. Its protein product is CASSGASGPYEQYF.

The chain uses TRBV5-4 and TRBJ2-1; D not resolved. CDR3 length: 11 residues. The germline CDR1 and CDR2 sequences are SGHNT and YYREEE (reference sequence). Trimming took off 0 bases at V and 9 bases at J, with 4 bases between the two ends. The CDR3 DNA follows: TGTGCCAGCAGCTTGGCAGGTGAGCAGTTCTTC. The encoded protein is CASSLAGEQFF.

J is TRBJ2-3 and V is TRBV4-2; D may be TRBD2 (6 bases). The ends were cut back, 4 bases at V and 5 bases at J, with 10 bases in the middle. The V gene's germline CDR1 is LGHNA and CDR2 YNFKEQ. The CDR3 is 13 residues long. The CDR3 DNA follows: TGTGCCAGCAGCCCCACCGGGGGAGATACGCAGTATTTT. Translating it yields CASSPTGGDTQYF.

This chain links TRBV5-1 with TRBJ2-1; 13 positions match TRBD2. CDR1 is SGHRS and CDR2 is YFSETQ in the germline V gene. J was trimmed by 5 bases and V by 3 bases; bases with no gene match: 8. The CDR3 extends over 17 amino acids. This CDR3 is CASSWISGTSGNNEQFF. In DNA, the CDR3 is TGCGCCAGCAGCTGGATCTCCGGGACTAGCGGGAACAATGAGCAGTTCTTC. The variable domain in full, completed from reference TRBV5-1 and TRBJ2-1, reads KAGVTQTPRYLIKTRGQQVTLSCSPISGHRSVSWYQQTPGQGLQFLFEYFSETQRNKGNFPGRFSGRQFSNSRSEMNVSTLELGDSALYLCASSWISGTSGNNEQFFGPGTRLTVL.

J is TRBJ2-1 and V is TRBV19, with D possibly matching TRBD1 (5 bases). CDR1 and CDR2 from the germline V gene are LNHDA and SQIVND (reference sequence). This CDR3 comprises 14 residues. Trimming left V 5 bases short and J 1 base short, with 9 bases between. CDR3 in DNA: TGTGCCAGTAGTCTGACAGATTCCTACAATGAGCAGTTCTTC. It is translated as CASSLTDSYNEQFF.

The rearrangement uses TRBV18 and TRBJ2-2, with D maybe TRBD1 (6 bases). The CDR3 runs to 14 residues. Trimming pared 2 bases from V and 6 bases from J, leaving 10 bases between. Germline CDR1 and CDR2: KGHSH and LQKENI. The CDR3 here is CASSPGRGSGELFF. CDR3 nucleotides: TGTGCCAGCTCACCAGGCAGGGGCTCCGGGGAGCTGTTTTTT.

The DNA of the CDR3 is TGTGCCAGCAGTGAACGGAGACCGCGGGGCTCTGGGGCCAACGTCCTGACTTTC. It codes for CASSERRPRGSGANVLTF. The chain employs TRBV6-1 and TRBJ2-6, with D tentatively TRBD2 (6 bases). V gave up 2 bases and J gave up 0 bases, with 14 bases separating them. This CDR3 contains 18 residues. Germline lookup yields CDR1 MNHNS and CDR2 SASEGT.

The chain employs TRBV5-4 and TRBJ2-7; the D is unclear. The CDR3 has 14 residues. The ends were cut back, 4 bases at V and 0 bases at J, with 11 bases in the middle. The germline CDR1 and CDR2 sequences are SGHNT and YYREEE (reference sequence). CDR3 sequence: CASSRRPSSYEQYF. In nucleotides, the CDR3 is TGTGCCAGCAGCCGCCGGCCGAGCTCCTACGAGCAGTACTTC.

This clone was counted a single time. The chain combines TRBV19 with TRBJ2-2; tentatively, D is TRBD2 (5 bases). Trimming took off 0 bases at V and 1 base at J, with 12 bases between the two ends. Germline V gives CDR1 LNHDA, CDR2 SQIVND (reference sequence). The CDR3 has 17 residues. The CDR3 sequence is CASSIDVRGMNTGELFF. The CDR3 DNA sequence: TGTGCCAGTAGTATAGACGTTCGGGGTATGAACACCGGGGAGCTGTTTTTT.

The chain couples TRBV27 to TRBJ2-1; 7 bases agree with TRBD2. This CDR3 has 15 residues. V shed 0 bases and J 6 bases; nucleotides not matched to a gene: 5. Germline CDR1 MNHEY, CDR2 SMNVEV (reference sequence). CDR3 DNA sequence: TGTGCCAGCAGTTTATCGGCCCCTAGCGGCAATGAGCAGTTCTTC. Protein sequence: CASSLSAPSGNEQFF.

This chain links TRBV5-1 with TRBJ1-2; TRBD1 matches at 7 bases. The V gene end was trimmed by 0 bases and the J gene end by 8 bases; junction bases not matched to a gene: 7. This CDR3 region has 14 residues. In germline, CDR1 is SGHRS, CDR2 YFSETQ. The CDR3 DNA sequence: TGCGCCAGCAGCTTGGTGGCAGGGGGAAACGGCTACACCTTC. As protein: CASSLVAGGNGYTF. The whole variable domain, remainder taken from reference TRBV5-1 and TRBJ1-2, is KAGVTQTPRYLIKTRGQQVTLSCSPISGHRSVSWYQQTPGQGLQFLFEYFSETQRNKGNFPGRFSGRQFSNSRSEMNVSTLELGDSALYLCASSLVAGGNGYTFGSGTRLTVV.

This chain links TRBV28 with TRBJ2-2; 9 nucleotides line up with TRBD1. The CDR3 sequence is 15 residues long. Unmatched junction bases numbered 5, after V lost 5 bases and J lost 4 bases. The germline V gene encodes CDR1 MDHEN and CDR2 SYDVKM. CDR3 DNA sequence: TGTGCCAGCAGTGAGACAGGGGGTGGCACCGGGGAGCTGTTTTTT. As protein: CASSETGGGTGELFF. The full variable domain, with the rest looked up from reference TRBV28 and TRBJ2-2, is DVKVTQSSRYLVKRTGEKVFLECVQDMDHENMFWYRQDPGLGLRLIYFSYDVKMKEKGDIPEGYSVSREKKERFSLILESASTNQTSMYLCASSETGGGTGELFFGEGSRLTVL.

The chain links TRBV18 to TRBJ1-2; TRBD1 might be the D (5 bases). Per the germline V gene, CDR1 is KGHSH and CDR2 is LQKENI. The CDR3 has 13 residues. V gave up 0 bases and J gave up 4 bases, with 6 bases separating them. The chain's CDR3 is CASSPPGTYGYTF. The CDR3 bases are TGTGCCAGCTCACCACCGGGGACCTATGGCTACACCTTC.

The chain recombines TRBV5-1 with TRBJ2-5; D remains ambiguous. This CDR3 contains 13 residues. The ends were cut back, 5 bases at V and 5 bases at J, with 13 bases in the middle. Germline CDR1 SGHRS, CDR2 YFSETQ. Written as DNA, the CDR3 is TGCGCCAGCAGTGATGGTGGCGTTGAGACCCAGTACTTC. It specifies CASSDGGVETQYF.

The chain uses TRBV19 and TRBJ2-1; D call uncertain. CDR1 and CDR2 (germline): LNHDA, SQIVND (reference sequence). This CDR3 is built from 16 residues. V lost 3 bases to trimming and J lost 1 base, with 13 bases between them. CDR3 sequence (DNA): TGTGCCAGTAGTATGCCCCGCCATGTATCCTACAATGAGCAGTTCTTC. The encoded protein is CASSMPRHVSYNEQFF.

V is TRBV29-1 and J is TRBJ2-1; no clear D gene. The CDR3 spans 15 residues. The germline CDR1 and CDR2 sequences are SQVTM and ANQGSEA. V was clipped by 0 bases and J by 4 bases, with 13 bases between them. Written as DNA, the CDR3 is TGCAGCGTTGAAGATGCGGCAGCTCATTACAATGAGCAGTTCTTC. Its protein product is CSVEDAAAHYNEQFF.

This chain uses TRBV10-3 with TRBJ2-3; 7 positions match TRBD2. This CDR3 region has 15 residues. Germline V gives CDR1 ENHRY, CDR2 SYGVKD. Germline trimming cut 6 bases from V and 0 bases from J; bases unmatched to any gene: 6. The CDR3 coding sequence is TGTGCCATCAGAAGCGGGGCTCCTAGCACAGATACGCAGTATTTT. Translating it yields CAIRSGAPSTDTQYF.

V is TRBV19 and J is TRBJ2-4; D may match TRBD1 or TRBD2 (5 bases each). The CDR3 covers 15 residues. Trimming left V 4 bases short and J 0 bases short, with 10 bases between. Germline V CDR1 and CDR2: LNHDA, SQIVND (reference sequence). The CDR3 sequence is CASSRAGTAKNIQYF. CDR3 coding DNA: TGTGCCAGTAGTAGAGCCGGGACAGCCAAAAACATTCAGTACTTC.

CDR3: CASSLPGHLGYGYTF. DNA for the CDR3: TGTGCCAGCAGCTTACCGGGACATCTGGGCTATGGCTACACCTTC. J is TRBJ1-2 and V is TRBV7-2; D perhaps matches TRBD1 (6 bases). Trimming took off 2 bases at V and 4 bases at J, with 14 bases between the two ends. The length of the CDR3 is 15 residues. Looked up from germline, CDR1 is SGHTA and CDR2 is FQGNSA.

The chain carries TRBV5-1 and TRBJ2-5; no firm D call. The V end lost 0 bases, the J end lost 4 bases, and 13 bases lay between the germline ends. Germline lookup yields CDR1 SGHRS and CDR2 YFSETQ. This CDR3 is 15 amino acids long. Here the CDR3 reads CASSLGSASGETQYF. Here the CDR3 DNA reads TGCGCCAGCAGCTTGGGGTCGGCCTCAGGAGAGACCCAGTACTTC.

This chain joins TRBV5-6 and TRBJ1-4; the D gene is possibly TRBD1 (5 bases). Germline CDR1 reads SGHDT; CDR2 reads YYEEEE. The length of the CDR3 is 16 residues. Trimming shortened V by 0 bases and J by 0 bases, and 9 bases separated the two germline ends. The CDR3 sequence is CASSLGRGATNEKLFF. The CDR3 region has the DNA TGTGCCAGCAGCTTGGGGAGAGGGGCAACTAATGAAAAACTGTTTTTT.

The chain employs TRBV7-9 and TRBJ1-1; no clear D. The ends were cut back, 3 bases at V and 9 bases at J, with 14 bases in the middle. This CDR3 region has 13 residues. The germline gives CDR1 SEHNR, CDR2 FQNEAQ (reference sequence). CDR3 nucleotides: TGTGCCAGCAGCTTGGGAGGCGGCAGCCAAGCTTTCTTT. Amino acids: CASSLGGGSQAFF.

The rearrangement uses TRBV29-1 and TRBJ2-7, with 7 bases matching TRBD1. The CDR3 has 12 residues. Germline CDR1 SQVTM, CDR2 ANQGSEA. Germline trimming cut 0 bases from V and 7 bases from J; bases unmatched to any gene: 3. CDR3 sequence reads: CSVEEAGGEQYF. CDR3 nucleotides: TGCAGCGTTGAAGAGGCAGGGGGAGAGCAGTACTTC.

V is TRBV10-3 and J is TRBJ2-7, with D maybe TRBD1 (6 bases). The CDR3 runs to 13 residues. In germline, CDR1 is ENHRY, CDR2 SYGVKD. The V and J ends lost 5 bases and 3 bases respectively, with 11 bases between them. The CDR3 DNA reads TGTGCCATCAGTTTCCCAGGGGACTACGAGCAGTACTTC. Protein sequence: CAISFPGDYEQYF.

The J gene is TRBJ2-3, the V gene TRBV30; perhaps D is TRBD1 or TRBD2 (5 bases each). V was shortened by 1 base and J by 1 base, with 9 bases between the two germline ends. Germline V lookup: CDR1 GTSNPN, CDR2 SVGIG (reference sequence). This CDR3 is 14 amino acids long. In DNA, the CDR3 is TGTGCCTGGAGTGGAGGGGCCGGCACAGATACGCAGTATTTT. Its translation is CAWSGGAGTDTQYF.